This is a list of T cell receptor beta chains from one sample in a study of OX40 agonist ivuxolimab in advanced cancers. Clones were read by immunoSEQ multiplex PCR, and TCRdb kept only the in-frame ones, dropping some. This table has tens of thousands of clones, roughly 89% appearing once. Sequencing used CD4+ or CD8+ T cells sorted from blood, obtained in a trial of the OX40 agonist ivuxolimab. The origin of the receptors is an adult with an advanced solid tumor such as melanoma, head and neck, liver or kidney cancer. The CDR3 runs from the conserved cysteine through the conserved F or W. The D gene is left open where the match is weak. Some rows mark clone size as missing; the rest say once, few, many or name a class of expanded clone.

j_call,d_call,v_call,clone_size,cdr3_nt,cdr3_aa
TRBJ1-2,TRBD1,TRBV28,.,TGTGCCAGCAGTTTCGACAGGGTTTTTAATGGCTACACCTTC,CASSFDRVFNGYTF
TRBJ2-3,TRBD2,TRBV10-3,.,TGTGCCATCAGTGAAAGGCGGGAGGTCCCCACAGATACGCAGTATTTT,CAISERREVPTDTQYF
TRBJ2-7,.,TRBV27,.,TGTGCCAGCAGTCGATACTCGGGAGACTACGAGCAGTACTTC,CASSRYSGDYEQYF
TRBJ2-5,.,TRBV6-5,medium-sized,TGTGCCAGCAGCCGCTCGAGGGCAGAGACCCAGTACTTC,CASSRSRAETQYF
TRBJ1-1,.,TRBV2,.,TGTGCCAGCAGTGGGACAGCGTTCAACACTGAAGCTTTCTTT,CASSGTAFNTEAFF
TRBJ1-5,.,TRBV19,.,TGTGCCAGTAGTTGGGGAGGAGTCTCGGGCAATCAGCCCCAGCATTTT,CASSWGGVSGNQPQHF
TRBJ2-5,.,TRBV5-4,.,TGTGCCAGCAGCCTACGGTGGACCAAAGAGACCCAGTACTTC,CASSLRWTKETQYF
TRBJ2-2,.,TRBV2,.,TGTGCCAGCAGGGTAGGAACTTCAAACACCGGGGAGCTGTTTTTT,CASRVGTSNTGELFF
TRBJ1-4,.,TRBV7-9,.,TGTGCCAGCAGCTCAACAGGTACCTCTTCTGAAAAACTGTTTTTT,CASSSTGTSSEKLFF
TRBJ1-5,.,TRBV2,.,TGTGCCAGCAGGGAAACAGGAGATCAGCCCCAGCATTTT,CASRETGDQPQHF
TRBJ2-3,.,TRBV5-4,.,TGTGCCAGCAGCTCACCGGCGAGCACAGATACGCAGTATTTT,CASSSPASTDTQYF